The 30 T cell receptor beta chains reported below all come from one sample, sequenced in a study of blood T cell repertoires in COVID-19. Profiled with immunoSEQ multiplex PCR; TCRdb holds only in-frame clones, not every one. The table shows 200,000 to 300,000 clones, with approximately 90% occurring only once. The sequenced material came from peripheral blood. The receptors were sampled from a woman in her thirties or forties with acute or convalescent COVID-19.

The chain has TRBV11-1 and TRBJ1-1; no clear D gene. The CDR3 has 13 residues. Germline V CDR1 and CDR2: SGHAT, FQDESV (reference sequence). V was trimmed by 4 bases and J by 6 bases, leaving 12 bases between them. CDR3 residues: CASSSRVAAEAFF. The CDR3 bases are TGTGCCAGCAGCTCGAGGGTTGCAGCTGAAGCTTTCTTT.

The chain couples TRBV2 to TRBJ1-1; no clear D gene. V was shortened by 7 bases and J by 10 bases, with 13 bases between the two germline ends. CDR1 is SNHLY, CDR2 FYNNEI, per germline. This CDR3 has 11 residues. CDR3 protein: CASTAGFGAFF. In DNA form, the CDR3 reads TGTGCCAGCACTGCCGGGTTCGGAGCTTTCTTT.

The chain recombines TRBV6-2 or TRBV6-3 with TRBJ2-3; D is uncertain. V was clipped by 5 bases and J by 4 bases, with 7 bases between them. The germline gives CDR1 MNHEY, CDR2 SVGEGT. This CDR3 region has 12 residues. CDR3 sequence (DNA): TGTGCCAGCAGTCCCACAGCAGATACGCAGTATTTT. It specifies CASSPTADTQYF.

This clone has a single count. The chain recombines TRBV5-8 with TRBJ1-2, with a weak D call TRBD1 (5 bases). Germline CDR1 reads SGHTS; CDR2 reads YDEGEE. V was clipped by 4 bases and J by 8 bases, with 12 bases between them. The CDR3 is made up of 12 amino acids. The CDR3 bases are TGTGCCAGCAGCCCGGGACTCAACGGCTACACCTTC. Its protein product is CASSPGLNGYTF.

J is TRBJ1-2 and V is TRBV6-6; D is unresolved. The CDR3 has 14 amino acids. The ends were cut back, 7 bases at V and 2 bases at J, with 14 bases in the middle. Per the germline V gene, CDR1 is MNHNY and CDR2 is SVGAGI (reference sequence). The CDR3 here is CASKSIAENYGYTF. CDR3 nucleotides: TGTGCCAGCAAATCAATCGCGGAGAACTATGGCTACACCTTC.

CDR3 loop: CASSPQGLLAKNIQYF. CDR3 nucleotide sequence: TGTGCCAGCTCACCCCAGGGATTACTAGCCAAAAACATTCAGTACTTC. The chain recombines TRBV18 with TRBJ2-4, with D perhaps TRBD1 (5 bases). The CDR3 covers 16 residues. In germline, CDR1 is KGHSH, CDR2 LQKENI. Trimming cost V 3 bases and J 0 bases, with 12 bases left between them.

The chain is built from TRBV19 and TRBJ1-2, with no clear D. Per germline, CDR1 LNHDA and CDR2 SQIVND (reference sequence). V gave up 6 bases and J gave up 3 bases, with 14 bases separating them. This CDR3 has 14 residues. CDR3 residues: CASSLDADYYGYTF. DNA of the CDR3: TGTGCCAGTAGCCTGGACGCGGACTACTATGGCTACACCTTC.

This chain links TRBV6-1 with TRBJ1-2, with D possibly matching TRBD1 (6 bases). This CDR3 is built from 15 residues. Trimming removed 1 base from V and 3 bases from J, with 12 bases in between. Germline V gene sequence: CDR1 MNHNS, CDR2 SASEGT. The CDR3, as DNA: TGTGCCAGCAGTGAAGGTTCAGACAGGCACTATGGCTACACCTTC. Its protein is CASSEGSDRHYGYTF.

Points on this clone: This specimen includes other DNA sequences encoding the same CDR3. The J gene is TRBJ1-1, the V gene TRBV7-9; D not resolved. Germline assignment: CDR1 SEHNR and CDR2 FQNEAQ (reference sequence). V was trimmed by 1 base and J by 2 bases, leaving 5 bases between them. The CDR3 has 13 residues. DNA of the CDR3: TGTGCCAGCAGCTTAGACAGAAACACTGAAGCTTTCTTT. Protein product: CASSLDRNTEAFF. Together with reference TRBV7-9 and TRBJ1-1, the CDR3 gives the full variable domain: DTGVSQNPRHKITKRGQNVTFRCDPISEHNRLYWYRQTLGQGPEFLTYFQNEAQLEKSRLLSDRFSAERPKGSFSTLEIQRTEQGDSAMYLCASSLDRNTEAFFGQGTRLTVV.

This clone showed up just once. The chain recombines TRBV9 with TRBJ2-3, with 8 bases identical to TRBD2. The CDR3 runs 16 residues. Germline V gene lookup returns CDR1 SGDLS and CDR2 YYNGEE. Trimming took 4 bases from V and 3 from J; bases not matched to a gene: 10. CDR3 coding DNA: TGTGCCAGCAGCCATCCGGGAGGACTAGCAACAGATACGCAGTATTTT. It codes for CASSHPGGLATDTQYF.

In DNA form, the CDR3 reads TGCGCCAGCAGCTTGGACCCGGCGGTAAGCGGAAACACCATATATTTT. Translated: CASSLDPAVSGNTIYF. The rearrangement uses TRBV5-1 and TRBJ1-3, with no clear D. The CDR3 runs 16 residues. V gave up 0 bases and J gave up 4 bases, with 14 bases separating them. CDR1 SGHRS and CDR2 YFSETQ come from the germline V gene.

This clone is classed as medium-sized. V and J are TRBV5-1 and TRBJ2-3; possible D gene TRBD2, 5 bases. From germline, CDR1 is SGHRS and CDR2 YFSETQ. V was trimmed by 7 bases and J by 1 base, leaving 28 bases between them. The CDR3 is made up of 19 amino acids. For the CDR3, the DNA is TGCGCCAGCGCCAAGGAGGTCGTAGCTGTAATTGACGGCACAGATACGCAGTATTTT. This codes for CASAKEVVAVIDGTDTQYF.

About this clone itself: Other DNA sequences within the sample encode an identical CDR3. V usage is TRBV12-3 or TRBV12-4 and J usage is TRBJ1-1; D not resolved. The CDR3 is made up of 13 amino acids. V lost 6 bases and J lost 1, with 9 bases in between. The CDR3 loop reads CASSLRGNTEAFF. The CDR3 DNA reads TGTGCCAGCAGCTTACGGGGGAACACTGAAGCTTTCTTT.

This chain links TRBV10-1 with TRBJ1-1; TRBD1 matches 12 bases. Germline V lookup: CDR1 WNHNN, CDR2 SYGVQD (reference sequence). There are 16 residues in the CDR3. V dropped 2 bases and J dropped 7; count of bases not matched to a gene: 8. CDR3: CASSEDWDRGPLEAFF. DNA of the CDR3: TGCGCCAGCAGTGAGGATTGGGACAGGGGGCCTCTTGAAGCTTTCTTT.

The DNA of the CDR3 is TGTGCCTGGAGTCCCGACAGGGCAGGGGGCTACACCTTC. Translating gives CAWSPDRAGGYTF. The rearrangement joins TRBV30 to TRBJ1-2, with 7 bases lining up with TRBD1. V gave up 2 bases and J gave up 8 bases; unmatched junction bases: 8. The germline gives CDR1 GTSNPN, CDR2 SVGIG (reference sequence). The CDR3 spans 13 residues.

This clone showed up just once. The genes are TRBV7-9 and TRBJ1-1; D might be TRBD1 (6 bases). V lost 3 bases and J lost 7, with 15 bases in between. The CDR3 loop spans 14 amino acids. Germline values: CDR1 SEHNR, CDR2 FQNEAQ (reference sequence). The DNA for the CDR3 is TGTGCCAGCAGCTTTGAGGGAAGGGGGTATGAAGCTTTCTTT. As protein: CASSFEGRGYEAFF. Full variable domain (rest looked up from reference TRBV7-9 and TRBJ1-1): DTGVSQNPRHKITKRGQNVTFRCDPISEHNRLYWYRQTLGQGPEFLTYFQNEAQLEKSRLLSDRFSAERPKGSFSTLEIQRTEQGDSAMYLCASSFEGRGYEAFFGQGTRLTVV.

CDR3 nucleotides: TGTGCCAGCTACCCGAGGGGGCGGCGTAACTATGGCTACACCTTC. This codes for CASYPRGRRNYGYTF. V gene TRBV21-1 combines with J gene TRBJ1-2; the table's D call, TRBD1, has no DNA check behind it. TRBV21-1 is classified as a pseudogene. This CDR3 spans 15 amino acids.

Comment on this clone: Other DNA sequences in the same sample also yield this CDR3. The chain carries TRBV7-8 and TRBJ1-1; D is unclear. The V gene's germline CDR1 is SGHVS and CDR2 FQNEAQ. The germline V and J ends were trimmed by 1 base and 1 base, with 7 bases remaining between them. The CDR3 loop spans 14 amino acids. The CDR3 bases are TGTGCCAGCAGCTTAGTAGCTGGGAACACTGAAGCTTTCTTT. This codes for CASSLVAGNTEAFF.

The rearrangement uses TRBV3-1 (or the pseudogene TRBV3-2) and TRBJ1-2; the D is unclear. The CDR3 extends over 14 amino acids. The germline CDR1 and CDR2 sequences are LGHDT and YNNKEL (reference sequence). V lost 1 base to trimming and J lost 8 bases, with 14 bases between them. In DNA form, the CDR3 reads TGTGCCAGCAGCCAAGCGGCGGGCCTGGGGGGCTACACCTTC. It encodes CASSQAAGLGGYTF.

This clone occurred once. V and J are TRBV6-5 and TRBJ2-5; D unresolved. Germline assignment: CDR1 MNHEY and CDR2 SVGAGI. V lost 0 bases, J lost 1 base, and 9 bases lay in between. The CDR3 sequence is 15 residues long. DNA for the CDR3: TGTGCCAGCAGTTACTCGTACAGAGCCCAAGAGACCCAGTACTTC. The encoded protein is CASSYSYRAQETQYF.

This CDR3 is CAWSVRGYYTEAFF. In DNA form, the CDR3 reads TGTGCCTGGAGTGTTCGGGGTTACTACACTGAAGCTTTCTTT. The genes are TRBV30 and TRBJ1-1; D is uncertain. Germline V CDR1 and CDR2: GTSNPN, SVGIG (reference sequence). Trimming removed 0 bases at V and 3 bases at J, with 11 bases between. This CDR3 is built from 14 residues.

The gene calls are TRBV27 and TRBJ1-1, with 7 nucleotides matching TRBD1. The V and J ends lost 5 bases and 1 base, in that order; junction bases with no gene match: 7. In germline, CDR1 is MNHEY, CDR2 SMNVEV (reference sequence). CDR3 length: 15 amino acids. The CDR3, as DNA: TGTGCCAGCAGTCCCTCCAGGGGGTCGAACACTGAAGCTTTCTTT. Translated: CASSPSRGSNTEAFF.

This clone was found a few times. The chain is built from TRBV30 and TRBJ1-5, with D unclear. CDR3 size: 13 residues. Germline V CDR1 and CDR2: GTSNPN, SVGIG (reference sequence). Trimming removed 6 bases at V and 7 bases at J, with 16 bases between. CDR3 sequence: CACTREIGQPQHF. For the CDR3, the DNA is TGTGCCTGTACTCGGGAAATTGGGCAGCCCCAGCATTTT. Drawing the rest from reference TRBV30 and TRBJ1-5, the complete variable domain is SQTIHQWPATLVQPVGSPLSLECTVEGTSNPNLYWYRQAAGRGLQLLFYSVGIGQISSEVPQNLSASRPQDRQFILSSKKLLLSDSGFYLCACTREIGQPQHFGDGTRLSIL.

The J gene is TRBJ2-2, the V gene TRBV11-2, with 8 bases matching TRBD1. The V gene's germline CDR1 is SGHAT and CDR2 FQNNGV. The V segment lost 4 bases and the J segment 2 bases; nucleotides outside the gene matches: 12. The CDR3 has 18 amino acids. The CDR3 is CASSSPRGRGINTGELFF. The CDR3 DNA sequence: TGTGCCAGCAGCTCTCCCAGGGGGCGAGGCATCAACACCGGGGAGCTGTTTTTT. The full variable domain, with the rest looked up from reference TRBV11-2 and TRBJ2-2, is EAGVAQSPRYKIIEKRQSVAFWCNPISGHATLYWYQQILGQGPKLLIQFQNNGVVDDSQLPKDRFSAERLKGVDSTLKIQPAKLEDSAVYLCASSSPRGRGINTGELFFGEGSRLTVL.

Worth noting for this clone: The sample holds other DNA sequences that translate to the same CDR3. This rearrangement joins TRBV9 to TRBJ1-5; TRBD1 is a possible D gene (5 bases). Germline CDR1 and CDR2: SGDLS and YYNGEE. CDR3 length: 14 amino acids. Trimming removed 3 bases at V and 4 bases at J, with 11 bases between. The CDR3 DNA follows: TGTGCCAGCAGCGGGGGCGGGGGGAATCAGCCCCAGCATTTT. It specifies CASSGGGGNQPQHF.

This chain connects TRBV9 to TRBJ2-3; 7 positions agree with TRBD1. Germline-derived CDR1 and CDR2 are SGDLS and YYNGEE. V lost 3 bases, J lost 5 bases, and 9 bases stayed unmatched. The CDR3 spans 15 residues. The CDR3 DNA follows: TGTGCCAGCAGCGCCGAGTTCTGGACAGGAGATACGCAGTATTTT. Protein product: CASSAEFWTGDTQYF.

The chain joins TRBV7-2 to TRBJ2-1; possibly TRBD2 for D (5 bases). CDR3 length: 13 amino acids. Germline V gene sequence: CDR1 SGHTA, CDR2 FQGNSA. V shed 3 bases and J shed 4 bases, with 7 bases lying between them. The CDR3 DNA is TGTGCCAGCAGCTTCAGCGGATACAATGAGCAGTTCTTC. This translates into CASSFSGYNEQFF.

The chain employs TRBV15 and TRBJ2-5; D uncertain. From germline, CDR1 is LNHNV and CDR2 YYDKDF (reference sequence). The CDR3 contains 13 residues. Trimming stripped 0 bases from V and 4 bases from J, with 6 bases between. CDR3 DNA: TGTGCCACCAGCAGAGATCTTGTAGAGACCCAGTACTTC. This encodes CATSRDLVETQYF. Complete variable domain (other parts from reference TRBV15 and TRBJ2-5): DAMVIQNPRYQVTQFGKPVTLSCSQTLNHNVMYWYQQKSSQAPKLLFHYYDKDFNNEADTPDNFQSRRPNTSFCFLDIRSPGLGDTAMYLCATSRDLVETQYFGPGTRLLVL.

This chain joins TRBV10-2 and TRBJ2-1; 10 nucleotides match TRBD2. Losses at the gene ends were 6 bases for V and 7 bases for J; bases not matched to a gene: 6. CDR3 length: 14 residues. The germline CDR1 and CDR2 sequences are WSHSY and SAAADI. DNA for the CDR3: TGCGCCAGCAGGTCTAGCGGGGGAAAGAATGAGCAGTTCTTC. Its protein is CASRSSGGKNEQFF.

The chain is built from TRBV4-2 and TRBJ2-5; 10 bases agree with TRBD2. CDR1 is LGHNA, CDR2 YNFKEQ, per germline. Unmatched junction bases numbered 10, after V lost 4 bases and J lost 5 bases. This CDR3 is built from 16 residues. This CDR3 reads CASSRGRDSGGETQYF. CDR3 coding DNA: TGTGCCAGCAGCCGCGGGAGGGATAGCGGGGGGGAGACCCAGTACTTC.